The 19 T cell receptor beta chains below were found in one sample sequenced in a study of blood T cell repertoires in COVID-19 (dated by TCRdb to about 2020). Library generation was performed with the immunoSEQ multiplex PCR assay. Drawn from immuneACCESS, this table holds only the in-frame rearrangements with V and J called that TCRdb kept. Clones are partly lost; checked studies trace under half to an unresolved V gene and leave the rest unexplained. The sample data list 200,000 to 300,000 clones, and approximately 84% of these were observed just once. The ten top clones hold under 4.5% of the sample. Specimen: peripheral blood. The receptors derive from a man aged 45 to 65 with acute or convalescent COVID-19.

The chain combines TRBV6-2 or TRBV6-3 with TRBJ2-1; TRBD2 matches 9 bases. The CDR3 runs 16 residues. Losses at the gene ends were 0 bases for V and 3 bases for J; bases not matched to a gene: 3. Per the germline V gene, CDR1 is MNHEY and CDR2 is SVGEGT. The CDR3 bases are TGTGCCAGCAGTTACTCACTAGCGGGCCTCTACAATGAGCAGTTCTTC. Translated, it gives CASSYSLAGLYNEQFF.

The gene calls are TRBV5-6 and TRBJ2-5; 8 nucleotides line up with TRBD2. V lost 1 base and J lost 4; bases outside the gene matches: 18. Per the germline V gene, CDR1 is SGHDT and CDR2 is YYEEEE. This CDR3 comprises 19 residues. In DNA, the CDR3 is TGTGCCAGCAGCTTGTTCTTCGGCGGGGGGTACGACCTGGGAGAGACCCAGTACTTC. Translated, it gives CASSLFFGGGYDLGETQYF.

The chain carries TRBV28 and TRBJ1-5; possible D gene TRBD1, 5 bases. The germline V gene encodes CDR1 MDHEN and CDR2 SYDVKM. Trimming took off 4 bases at V and 2 bases at J, with 12 bases between the two ends. The CDR3 loop spans 15 amino acids. This CDR3 reads CASSWGGSGNQPQHF. In nucleotides, the CDR3 is TGTGCCAGCAGTTGGGGGGGGTCGGGCAATCAGCCCCAGCATTTT.

The chain has TRBV21-1 and TRBJ1-6. TRBV21-1 is recorded as a pseudogene. This CDR3 comprises 14 residues. In nucleotides, the CDR3 is TGTGCCAGCAGCAAAGATGAGGGAAACTCACCCCTCCACTTT. It yields the protein CASSKDEGNSPLHF.

The count of this clone is one. The genes are TRBV9 and TRBJ2-6; TRBD2 matches 12 bases. CDR3 length: 19 amino acids. Germline-derived CDR1 and CDR2 are SGDLS and YYNGEE. V gave up 0 bases and J gave up 4 bases; unmatched junction bases: 8. The CDR3 spells CASSVAASGRASGANVLTF. CDR3 in DNA: TGTGCCAGCAGCGTAGCGGCTAGCGGGAGGGCCTCCGGGGCCAACGTCCTGACTTTC.

CDR3 sequence (DNA): TGTGCCAGCAGCTTGCCCTACTATGGCTACACCTTC. It is translated as CASSLPYYGYTF. The chain joins TRBV5-4 to TRBJ1-2, with no clear D. Trimming pared 1 base from V and 3 bases from J, leaving 4 bases between. CDR1 SGHNT and CDR2 YYREEE come from the germline V gene (reference sequence). The CDR3 spans 12 residues.

The rearrangement links TRBV18 to TRBJ1-2; 7 bases line up with TRBD1. Germline V gene data show CDR1 as KGHSH and CDR2 as LQKENI. The CDR3 has 15 amino acids. Trimming cost V 0 bases and J 6 bases; bases outside gene matches: 7. CDR3 in amino acids: CASSPPSTGLNGYTF. The DNA of the CDR3 is TGTGCCAGCTCACCACCGTCGACAGGGCTGAATGGCTACACCTTC.

The rearrangement uses TRBV19 and TRBJ1-4; maybe TRBD1 (5 bases). The CDR3 has 19 amino acids. Looked up from germline, CDR1 is LNHDA and CDR2 is SQIVND (reference sequence). The ends were cut back, 5 bases at V and 5 bases at J, with 27 bases in the middle. This chain's CDR3 is CASSVGGADVRGLNEKLFF. CDR3 in DNA: TGTGCCAGTAGTGTTGGAGGAGCGGACGTACGGGGACTGAATGAAAAACTGTTTTTT.

V gene TRBV7-9 combines with J gene TRBJ2-7; D might be TRBD2 (6 bases). Trimming stripped 7 bases from V and 1 base from J, with 11 bases between. Germline assignment: CDR1 SEHNR and CDR2 FQNEAQ (reference sequence). This CDR3 contains 13 residues. CDR3 DNA sequence: TGTGCCAGCACCCCGGAGGGTTCCTACGAGCAGTACTTC. This encodes CASTPEGSYEQYF.

The rearrangement links TRBV28 to TRBJ1-5; 8 nucleotides agree with TRBD1. The junction had 7 bases not matched to a gene; V was cut back by 6 bases and J by 3 bases. The CDR3 consists of 15 residues. Germline V gene data show CDR1 as MDHEN and CDR2 as SYDVKM. The CDR3 is CASRTGTGNNQPQHF. The DNA for the CDR3 is TGTGCCAGCAGAACCGGGACAGGCAACAATCAGCCCCAGCATTTT. The entire variable domain, with the rest obtained from reference TRBV28 and TRBJ1-5, is as follows: DVKVTQSSRYLVKRTGEKVFLECVQDMDHENMFWYRQDPGLGLRLIYFSYDVKMKEKGDIPEGYSVSREKKERFSLILESASTNQTSMYLCASRTGTGNNQPQHFGDGTRLSIL.

This sequence joins TRBV5-1 and TRBJ2-3, with 7 bases matching TRBD2. Germline V gene lookup returns CDR1 SGHRS and CDR2 YFSETQ. Trimming removed 4 bases from V and 9 bases from J; junction bases left unmatched: 8. The CDR3 covers 13 residues. In nucleotides, the CDR3 is TGCGCCAGCAGCCCGGGAGGTCGGGACACGCAGTATTTT. Translating it yields CASSPGGRDTQYF.

The gene calls are TRBV30 and TRBJ1-1; D unresolved. The length of the CDR3 is 16 residues. V was pared by 7 bases and J by 3 bases, with 24 bases between. Germline CDR1 is GTSNPN and CDR2 is SVGIG (reference sequence). The CDR3 bases are TGTGCCTCCACCGCAGCCCTCGGCGGATGGGACACTGAAGCTTTCTTT. Its protein is CASTAALGGWDTEAFF.

Only a few counts were recorded for this clone. The chain is built from TRBV19 and TRBJ2-2; no clear D gene. The V and J ends lost 6 bases and 6 bases respectively, with 17 bases between them. CDR1 is LNHDA and CDR2 is SQIVND in the germline V gene (reference sequence). The CDR3 is made up of 15 amino acids. The CDR3 loop reads CASRKLQDSPGELFF. CDR3 nucleotides: TGTGCCAGTAGGAAACTCCAAGACTCCCCCGGGGAGCTGTTTTTT.

In its sample, this clone was seen once. V and J are TRBV30 and TRBJ2-7; 8 nucleotides agree with TRBD1. Trimming removed 3 bases from V and 7 bases from J; junction bases left unmatched: 14. Germline V gene lookup returns CDR1 GTSNPN and CDR2 SVGIG (reference sequence). This CDR3 comprises 15 residues. The CDR3 DNA reads as TGTGCCTGGAGGACCGGACAGGGTAGGGGTAATGAGCAGTACTTC. Protein: CAWRTGQGRGNEQYF.

V gene TRBV28 combines with J gene TRBJ1-5; 7 bases agree with TRBD1. The CDR3 contains 14 residues. The germline gives CDR1 MDHEN, CDR2 SYDVKM. Trimming cost V 6 bases and J 1 base; bases outside gene matches: 3. The CDR3 sequence: CASRQTGSNQPQHF. The CDR3 nucleotides read TGTGCCAGCAGACAGACAGGGAGCAATCAGCCCCAGCATTTT.

DNA for the CDR3: TGTGCCACCAGCAGAGATAAGGGGCACGCAGATACGCAGTATTTT. As protein: CATSRDKGHADTQYF. The V and J genes are TRBV15 and TRBJ2-3; perhaps TRBD1 as D (5 bases). Germline lookup yields CDR1 LNHNV and CDR2 YYDKDF (reference sequence). V was clipped by 0 bases and J by 4 bases, with 11 bases between them. The CDR3 is 15 amino acids.

The chain uses TRBV14 and TRBJ1-1; 7 bases match TRBD1. CDR1 is SGHDN, CDR2 FVKESK, per germline. The CDR3 has 17 residues. The V gene end was trimmed by 2 bases and the J gene end by 5 bases; junction bases not matched to a gene: 14. The DNA for the CDR3 is TGTGCCAGCAGCCAATTAGGGGGCGCGGGCGGGAGGACTGAAGCTTTCTTT. Translating it yields CASSQLGGAGGRTEAFF.

This chain links TRBV5-1 with TRBJ2-1; tentative D call: TRBD2 (6 bases). CDR1 and CDR2 from the germline V gene are SGHRS and YFSETQ. Trimming removed 0 bases at V and 7 bases at J, with 14 bases between. The CDR3 spans 15 residues. The CDR3 reads CASSLGPGVKNEQFF. CDR3 nucleotides: TGCGCCAGCAGCTTGGGGCCGGGAGTTAAAAATGAGCAGTTCTTC.

The J gene is TRBJ1-6, the V gene TRBV13; 9 bases fit TRBD1. Germline values: CDR1 PRHDT, CDR2 FYEKMQ (reference sequence). The trim removed 3 bases at V and 9 bases at J, leaving 6 bases unmatched. The CDR3 is 15 residues long. Here the CDR3 reads CASSFAGQGSSPLHF. The CDR3 DNA follows: TGTGCCAGCAGCTTCGCGGGACAGGGTAGTTCACCCCTCCACTTT. Looking up the rest from reference TRBV13 and TRBJ1-6 gives the full variable domain: AAGVIQSPRHLIKEKRETATLKCYPIPRHDTVYWYQQGPGQDPQFLISFYEKMQSDKGSIPDRFSAQQFSDYHSELNMSSLELGDSALYFCASSFAGQGSSPLHFGNGTRLTVT.